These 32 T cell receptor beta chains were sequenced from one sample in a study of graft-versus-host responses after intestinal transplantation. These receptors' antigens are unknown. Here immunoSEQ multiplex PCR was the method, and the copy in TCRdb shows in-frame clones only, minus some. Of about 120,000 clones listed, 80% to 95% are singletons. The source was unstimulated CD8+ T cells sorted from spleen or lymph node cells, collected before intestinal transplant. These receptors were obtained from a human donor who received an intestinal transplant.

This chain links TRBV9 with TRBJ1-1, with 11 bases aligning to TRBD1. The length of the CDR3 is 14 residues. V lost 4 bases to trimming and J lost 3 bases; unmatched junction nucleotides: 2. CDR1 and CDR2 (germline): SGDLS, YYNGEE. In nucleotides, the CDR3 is TGTGCCAGCAGCCGGGGACAGGGGGACACTGAAGCTTTCTTT. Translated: CASSRGQGDTEAFF.

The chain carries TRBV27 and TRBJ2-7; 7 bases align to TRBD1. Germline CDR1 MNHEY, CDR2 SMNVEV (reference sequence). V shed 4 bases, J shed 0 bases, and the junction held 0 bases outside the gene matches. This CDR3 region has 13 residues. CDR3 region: CASSWDSSYEQYF. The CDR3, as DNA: TGTGCCAGCAGTTGGGACAGCTCCTACGAGCAGTACTTC.

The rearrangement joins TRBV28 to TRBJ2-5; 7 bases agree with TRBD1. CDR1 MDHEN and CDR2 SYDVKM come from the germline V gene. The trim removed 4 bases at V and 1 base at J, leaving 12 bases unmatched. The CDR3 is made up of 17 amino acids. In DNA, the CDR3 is TGTGCCAGCAGTTATCCTGGACAGGTTCTTGGCCAAGAGACCCAGTACTTC. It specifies CASSYPGQVLGQETQYF.

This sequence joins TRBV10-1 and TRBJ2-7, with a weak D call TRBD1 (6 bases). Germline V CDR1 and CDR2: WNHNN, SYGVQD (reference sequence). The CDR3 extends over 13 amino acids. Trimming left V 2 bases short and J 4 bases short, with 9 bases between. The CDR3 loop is CASSEGRGYEQYF. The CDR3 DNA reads TGCGCCAGCAGTGAGGGCAGGGGATACGAGCAGTACTTC.

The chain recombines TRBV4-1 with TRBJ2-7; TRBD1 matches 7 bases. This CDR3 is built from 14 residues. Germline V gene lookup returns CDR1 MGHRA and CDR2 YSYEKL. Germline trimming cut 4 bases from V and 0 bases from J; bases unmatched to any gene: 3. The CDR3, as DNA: TGCGCCAGCAGCCCCGGGACAGTCTCCTACGAGCAGTACTTC. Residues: CASSPGTVSYEQYF.

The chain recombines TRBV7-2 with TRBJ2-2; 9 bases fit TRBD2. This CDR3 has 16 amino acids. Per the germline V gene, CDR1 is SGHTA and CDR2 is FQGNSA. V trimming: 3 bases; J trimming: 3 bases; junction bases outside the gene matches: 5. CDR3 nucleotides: TGTGCCAGCAGCTTTTTACTAGCGGGCGACACCGGGGAGCTGTTTTTT. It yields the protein CASSFLLAGDTGELFF.

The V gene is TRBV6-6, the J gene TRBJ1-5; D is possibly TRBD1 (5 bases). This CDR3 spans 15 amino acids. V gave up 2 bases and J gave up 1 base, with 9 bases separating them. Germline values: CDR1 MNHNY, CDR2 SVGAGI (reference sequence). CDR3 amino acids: CASSYDSLSNQPQHF. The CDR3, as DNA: TGTGCCAGCAGTTACGACAGTCTAAGCAATCAGCCCCAGCATTTT.

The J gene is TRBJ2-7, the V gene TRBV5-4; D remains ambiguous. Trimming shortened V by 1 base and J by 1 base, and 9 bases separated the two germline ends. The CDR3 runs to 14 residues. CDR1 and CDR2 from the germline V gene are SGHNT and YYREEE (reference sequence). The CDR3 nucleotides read TGTGCCAGCAGCTTGAGGGCGGAGTCCTACGAGCAGTACTTC. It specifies CASSLRAESYEQYF.

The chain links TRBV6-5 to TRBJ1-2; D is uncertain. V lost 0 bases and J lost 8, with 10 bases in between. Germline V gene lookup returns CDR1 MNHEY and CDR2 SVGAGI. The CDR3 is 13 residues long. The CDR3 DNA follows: TGTGCCAGCAGTTACTCGCCTGACTGGGGCTACACCTTC. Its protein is CASSYSPDWGYTF.

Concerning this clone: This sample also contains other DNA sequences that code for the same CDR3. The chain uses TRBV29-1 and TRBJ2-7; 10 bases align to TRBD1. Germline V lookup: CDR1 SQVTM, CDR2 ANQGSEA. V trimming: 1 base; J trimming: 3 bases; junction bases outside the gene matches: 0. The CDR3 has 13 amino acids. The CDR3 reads CSVEGTGGYEQYF. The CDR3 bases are TGCAGCGTTGAAGGGACAGGGGGCTACGAGCAGTACTTC.

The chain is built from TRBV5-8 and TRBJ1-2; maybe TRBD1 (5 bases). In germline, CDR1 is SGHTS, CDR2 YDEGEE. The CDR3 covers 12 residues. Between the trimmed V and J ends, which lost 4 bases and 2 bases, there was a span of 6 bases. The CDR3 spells CASSPGNYGYTF. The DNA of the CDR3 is TGTGCCAGCAGCCCAGGGAACTATGGCTACACCTTC.

CDR3 region: CASSSFTGTYSYEQYF. CDR3 in DNA: TGTGCCAGCAGCTCCTTTACCGGGACTTACTCCTACGAGCAGTACTTC. This chain connects TRBV7-9 to TRBJ2-7; tentative D call: TRBD2 (6 bases). The length of the CDR3 is 16 residues. V shed 4 bases and J shed 0 bases, with 16 bases lying between them. CDR1 is SEHNR, CDR2 FQNEAQ, per germline (reference sequence).

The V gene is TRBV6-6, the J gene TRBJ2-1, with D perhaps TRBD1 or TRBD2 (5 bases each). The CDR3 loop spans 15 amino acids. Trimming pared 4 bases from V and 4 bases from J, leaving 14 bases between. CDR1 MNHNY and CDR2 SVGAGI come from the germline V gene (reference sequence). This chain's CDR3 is CASSLRGERYNEQFF. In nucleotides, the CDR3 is TGTGCCAGCAGTTTGAGAGGGGAACGATACAATGAGCAGTTCTTC.

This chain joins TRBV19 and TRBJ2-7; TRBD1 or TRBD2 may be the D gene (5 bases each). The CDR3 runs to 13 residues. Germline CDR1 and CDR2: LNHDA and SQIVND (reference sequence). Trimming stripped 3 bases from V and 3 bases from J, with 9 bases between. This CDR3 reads CASSIGTNYEQYF. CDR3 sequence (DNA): TGTGCCAGTAGTATTGGGACCAACTACGAGCAGTACTTC.

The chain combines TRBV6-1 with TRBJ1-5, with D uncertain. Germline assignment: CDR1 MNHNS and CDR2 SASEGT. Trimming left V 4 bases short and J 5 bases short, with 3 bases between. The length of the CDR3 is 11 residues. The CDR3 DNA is TGTGCCAGCAGTGGAGATCAGCCCCAGCATTTT. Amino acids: CASSGDQPQHF.

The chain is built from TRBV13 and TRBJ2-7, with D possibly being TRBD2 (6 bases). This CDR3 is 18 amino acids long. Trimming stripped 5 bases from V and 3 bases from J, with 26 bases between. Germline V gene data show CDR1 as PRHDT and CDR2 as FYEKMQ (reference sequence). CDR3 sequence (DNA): TGTGCCAGCAGCACGCGTAGAGGCGGGGCACTAGCAGTCTACGAGCAGTACTTC. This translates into CASSTRRGGALAVYEQYF.

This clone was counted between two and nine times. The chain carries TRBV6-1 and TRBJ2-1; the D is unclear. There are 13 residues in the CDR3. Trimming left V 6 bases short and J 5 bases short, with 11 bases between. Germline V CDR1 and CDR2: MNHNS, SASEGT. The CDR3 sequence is CASRPNGHNEQFF. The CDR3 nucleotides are TGTGCCAGCAGACCTAACGGTCACAATGAGCAGTTCTTC.

The DNA for the CDR3 is TGTGCCAGCAGCCCAAGCACGAGCTCCTACAATGAGCAGTTCTTC. Residues: CASSPSTSSYNEQFF. The chain employs TRBV11-2 and TRBJ2-1; D is unclear. This CDR3 comprises 15 residues. The germline gives CDR1 SGHAT, CDR2 FQNNGV. Trimming took off 5 bases at V and 0 bases at J, with 11 bases between the two ends. Complete variable domain (other parts from reference TRBV11-2 and TRBJ2-1): EAGVAQSPRYKIIEKRQSVAFWCNPISGHATLYWYQQILGQGPKLLIQFQNNGVVDDSQLPKDRFSAERLKGVDSTLKIQPAKLEDSAVYLCASSPSTSSYNEQFFGPGTRLTVL.

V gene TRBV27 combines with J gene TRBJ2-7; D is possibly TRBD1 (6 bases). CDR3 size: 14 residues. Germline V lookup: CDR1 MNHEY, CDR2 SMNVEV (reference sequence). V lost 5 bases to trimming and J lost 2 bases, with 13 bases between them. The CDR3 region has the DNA TGTGCCAGCAGTCAGGCAGGGGTCACCTACGAGCAGTACTTC. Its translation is CASSQAGVTYEQYF.

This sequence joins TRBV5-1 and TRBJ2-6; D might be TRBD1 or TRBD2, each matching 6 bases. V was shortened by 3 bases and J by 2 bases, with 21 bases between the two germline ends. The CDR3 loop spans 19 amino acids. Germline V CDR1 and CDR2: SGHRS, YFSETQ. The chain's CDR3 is CASSSMGGKGGPGANVLTF. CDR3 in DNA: TGCGCCAGCAGCTCGATGGGGGGAAAAGGGGGTCCTGGGGCCAACGTCCTGACTTTC.

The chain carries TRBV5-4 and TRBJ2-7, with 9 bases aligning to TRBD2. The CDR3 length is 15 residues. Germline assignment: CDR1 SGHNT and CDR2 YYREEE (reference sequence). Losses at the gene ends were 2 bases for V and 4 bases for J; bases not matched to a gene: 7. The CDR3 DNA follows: TGTGCCAGCAGCTTTAGTTTTAGCGGGAGTTACGAGCAGTACTTC. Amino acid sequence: CASSFSFSGSYEQYF.

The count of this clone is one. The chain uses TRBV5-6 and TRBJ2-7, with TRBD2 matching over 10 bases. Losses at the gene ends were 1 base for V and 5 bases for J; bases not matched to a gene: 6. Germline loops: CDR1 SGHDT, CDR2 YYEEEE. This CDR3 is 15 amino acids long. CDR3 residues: CASSLLSGRGHEQYF. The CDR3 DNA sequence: TGTGCCAGCAGCTTGCTCAGCGGGAGGGGCCACGAGCAGTACTTC.

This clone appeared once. CDR3 sequence (DNA): TGTGCCAGTGCCGCACAGGGAAGGAACACTGAAGCTTTCTTT. Amino acids: CASAAQGRNTEAFF. V usage is TRBV19 and J usage is TRBJ1-1, with a possible D match to TRBD1 (6 bases). The CDR3 is 14 residues long. CDR1 and CDR2 from the germline V gene are LNHDA and SQIVND (reference sequence). Deletions cut 8 bases from V and 1 base from J, with 14 bases between.

The CDR3 DNA follows: TGTGCCAGTAGTACAGGGCGCGCGGGCCCTGAAGCTTTCTTT. Translated, it gives CASSTGRAGPEAFF. This chain uses TRBV19 with TRBJ1-1; perhaps TRBD1 as D (5 bases). CDR3 length: 14 amino acids. Germline V lookup: CDR1 LNHDA, CDR2 SQIVND (reference sequence). The ends were cut back, 4 bases at V and 6 bases at J, with 15 bases in the middle.

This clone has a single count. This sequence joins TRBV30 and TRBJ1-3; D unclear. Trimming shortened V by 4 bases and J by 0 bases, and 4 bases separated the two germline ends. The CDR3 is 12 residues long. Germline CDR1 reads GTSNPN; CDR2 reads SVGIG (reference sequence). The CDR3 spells CAWTVSGNTIYF. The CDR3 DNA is TGTGCCTGGACCGTCTCTGGAAACACCATATATTTT. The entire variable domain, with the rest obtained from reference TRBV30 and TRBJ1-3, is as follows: SQTIHQWPATLVQPVGSPLSLECTVEGTSNPNLYWYRQAAGRGLQLLFYSVGIGQISSEVPQNLSASRPQDRQFILSSKKLLLSDSGFYLCAWTVSGNTIYFGEGSWLTVV.

CDR3 sequence reads: CASSHEAGAANEQFF. The CDR3 DNA is TGTGCCAGCAGCCACGAAGCGGGAGCGGCGAATGAGCAGTTCTTC. The V and J genes are TRBV2 and TRBJ2-1; 8 positions agree with TRBD2. V dropped 6 bases and J dropped 7; count of bases not matched to a gene: 11. The CDR3 is made up of 15 amino acids. From germline, CDR1 is SNHLY and CDR2 FYNNEI. Full variable domain (missing parts from reference TRBV2 and TRBJ2-1): EPEVTQTPSHQVTQMGQEVILRCVPISNHLYFYWYRQILGQKVEFLVSFYNNEISEKSEIFDDQFSVERPDGSNFTLKIRSTKLEDSAMYFCASSHEAGAANEQFFGPGTRLTVL.

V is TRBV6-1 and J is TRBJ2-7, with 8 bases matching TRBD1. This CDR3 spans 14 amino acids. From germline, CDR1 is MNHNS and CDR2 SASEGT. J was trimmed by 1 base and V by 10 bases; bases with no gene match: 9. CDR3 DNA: TGTGCCATCTCACAGGGGGATTTGTCCTACGAGCAGTACTTC. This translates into CAISQGDLSYEQYF.

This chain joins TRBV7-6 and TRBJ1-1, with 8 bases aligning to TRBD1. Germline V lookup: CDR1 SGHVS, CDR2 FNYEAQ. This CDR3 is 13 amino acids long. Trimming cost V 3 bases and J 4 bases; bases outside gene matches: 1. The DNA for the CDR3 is TGTGCCAGCAGCTTGCAGGGGGCCACTGAAGCTTTCTTT. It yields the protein CASSLQGATEAFF.

DNA for the CDR3: TGTGCCAGTAGTGACGGATTCTACGAGCAGTACTTC. Translating gives CASSDGFYEQYF. The chain couples TRBV19 to TRBJ2-7; D remains unclear. Germline V lookup: CDR1 LNHDA, CDR2 SQIVND (reference sequence). The CDR3 is 12 residues long. The V and J ends lost 5 bases and 3 bases respectively, with 8 bases between them. Supplemented by reference TRBV19 and TRBJ2-7, the full variable domain reads DGGITQSPKYLFRKEGQNVTLSCEQNLNHDAMYWYRQDPGQGLRLIYYSQIVNDFQKGDIAEGYSVSREKKESFPLTVTSAQKNPTAFYLCASSDGFYEQYFGPGTRLTVT.

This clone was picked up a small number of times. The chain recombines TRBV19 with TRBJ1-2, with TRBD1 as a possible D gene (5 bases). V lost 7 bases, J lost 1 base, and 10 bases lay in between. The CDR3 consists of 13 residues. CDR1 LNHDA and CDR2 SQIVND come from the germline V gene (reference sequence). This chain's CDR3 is CASKDTLNYGYTF. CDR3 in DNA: TGTGCCAGTAAGGACACCCTTAACTATGGCTACACCTTC.

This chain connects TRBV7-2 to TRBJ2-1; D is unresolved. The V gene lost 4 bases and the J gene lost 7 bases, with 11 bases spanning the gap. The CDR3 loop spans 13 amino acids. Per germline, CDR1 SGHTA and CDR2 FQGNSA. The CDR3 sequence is CASSSFSVNEQFF. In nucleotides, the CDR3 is TGTGCCAGCAGCTCGTTCTCTGTGAATGAGCAGTTCTTC.

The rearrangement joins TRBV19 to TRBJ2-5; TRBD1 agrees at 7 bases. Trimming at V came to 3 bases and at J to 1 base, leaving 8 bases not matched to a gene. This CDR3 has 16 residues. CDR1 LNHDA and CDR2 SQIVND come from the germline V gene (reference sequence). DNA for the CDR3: TGTGCCAGTAGTATTGGGGCAGGGGGTAGCCAAGAGACCCAGTACTTC. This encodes CASSIGAGGSQETQYF. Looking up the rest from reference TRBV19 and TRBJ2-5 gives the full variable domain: DGGITQSPKYLFRKEGQNVTLSCEQNLNHDAMYWYRQDPGQGLRLIYYSQIVNDFQKGDIAEGYSVSREKKESFPLTVTSAQKNPTAFYLCASSIGAGGSQETQYFGPGTRLLVL.